These 21 T cell receptor beta chains came from one sample sequenced in a study of regulatory T cells in long-lasting Graves disease. According to the study, TCR beta libraries were built with iRepertoire HTBI primers and CDR3-region Arm-PCR. TCRdb analysed the multiplex PCR reads with MiXCR anew, one entry per CDR3 protein. The table includes around 420,000 distinct CDR3 sequences, 14% to 15% detected once. As for time point: newly diagnosed GD, antithyroid drugs for less than 3 months. Generation of the TCR library employed RNA extracted from PBMCs. These records were also assigned to another study, of T cells in Graves' hyperthyroidism and ophthalmopathy.

Sequencing used peripheral blood mononuclear cells (PBMCs), obtained at new diagnosis, from a patient treated with antithyroid drugs. The receptors shown here come from a woman between 40 and 50 years old with Graves disease.

In this sample, this clonotype turned up many times. The chain joins TRBV29-1 to TRBJ2-1, with a tentative D call TRBD2 (6 bases). Germline CDR1 SQVTM, CDR2 ANQGSEA. CDR3 length equals 10 residues. The ends were cut back, 7 bases at V and 6 bases at J, with 7 bases in the middle. Here the CDR3 reads CSGRVNEQFF. The CDR3 bases are TGCAGCGGGAGGGTCAATGAGCAGTTCTTC.

In this sample, this clonotype turned up many times. The chain links TRBV28 to TRBJ1-6; D unclear. Per germline, CDR1 MDHEN and CDR2 SYDVKM. The V and J ends lost 6 bases and 9 bases respectively, with 9 bases between them. The CDR3 runs 12 residues. The CDR3: CASSQPPSPLHF. CDR3 nucleotides: TGTGCCAGCAGCCAACCGCCTTCACCCCTCCACTTT.

This clonotype was seen only a few times. The chain couples TRBV6-1 to TRBJ2-1; 9 bases align to TRBD1. The CDR3 has 13 amino acids. V gave up 6 bases and J gave up 10 bases; unmatched junction bases: 7. Germline CDR1 reads MNHNS; CDR2 reads SASEGT. The CDR3 region is CASSTGTGHEQFF. In nucleotides, the CDR3 is TGTGCCAGCAGCACCGGGACAGGGCACGAGCAGTTCTTC.

This clonotype was observed at least ten times. CDR3 in amino acids: CASSYNVENQETQYF. The CDR3 DNA is TGTGCCAGCAGTTACAATGTCGAGAACCAAGAGACCCAGTACTTC. The chain is built from TRBV6-5 and TRBJ2-5; the D is unclear. With 2 bases removed from V and 0 bases from J, the gap between germline ends came to 10 bases. This CDR3 comprises 15 residues. The germline V gene encodes CDR1 MNHEY and CDR2 SVGAGI.

This clonotype was detected ten times or more. For the CDR3, the DNA is TGTGCCATCACCGGGACTAGCCCCACAGATACGCAGTATTTT. This encodes CAITGTSPTDTQYF. The chain has TRBV10-3 and TRBJ2-3; the match to TRBD2 covers 9 bases. The CDR3 runs 14 residues. From germline, CDR1 is ENHRY and CDR2 SYGVKD. V shed 7 bases and J 2 bases; nucleotides not matched to a gene: 4.

J is TRBJ1-1 and V is TRBV20-1, with 9 bases aligning to TRBD1. Trimming cost V 3 bases and J 3 bases; bases outside gene matches: 5. Germline assignment: CDR1 DFQATT and CDR2 SNEGSKA (reference sequence). The CDR3 contains 14 residues. CDR3 DNA: TGCAGTGCTAGGGGGACAGGGATCGACACTGAAGCTTTCTTT. Amino acid sequence: CSARGTGIDTEAFF.

This clonotype was recorded only once. J is TRBJ2-1 and V is TRBV3-1; 15 nucleotides align to TRBD2. The CDR3 has 16 amino acids. CDR1 and CDR2 (germline): LGHDT, YNNKEL (reference sequence). The V gene end was trimmed by 10 bases and the J gene end by 7 bases; junction bases not matched to a gene: 11. This CDR3 reads CAIRTSGRASENEQFF. CDR3 nucleotide sequence: TGTGCCATAAGGACTAGCGGGAGGGCCTCCGAGAATGAGCAGTTCTTC.

This clonotype showed up many times. The chain employs TRBV5-1 and TRBJ1-6, with D possibly being TRBD1 (6 bases). The V end was cut by 9 bases, the J end by 9 bases, with 19 bases between. The length of the CDR3 is 14 residues. Germline values: CDR1 SGHRS, CDR2 YFSETQ. The CDR3 sequence: CATPSGDNGSPLHF. For the CDR3, the DNA is TGCGCCACCCCATCGGGGGACAACGGTTCACCCCTCCACTTT.

The chain couples TRBV19 to TRBJ2-6; weak D call: TRBD2 (5 bases). The CDR3 covers 16 residues. Per germline, CDR1 LNHDA and CDR2 SQIVND (reference sequence). The V gene lost 3 bases and the J gene lost 0 bases, with 9 bases spanning the gap. CDR3 bases: TGTGCCAGTAGTATCGTACGGGGCTCTGGGGCCAACGTCCTGACTTTC. It codes for CASSIVRGSGANVLTF. Filled out from reference TRBV19 and TRBJ2-6, the complete variable domain reads DGGITQSPKYLFRKEGQNVTLSCEQNLNHDAMYWYRQDPGQGLRLIYYSQIVNDFQKGDIAEGYSVSREKKESFPLTVTSAQKNPTAFYLCASSIVRGSGANVLTFGAGSRLTVL.

This clonotype was observed at least ten times. The rearrangement joins TRBV18 to TRBJ1-1, with D tentatively TRBD1 (5 bases). Looked up from germline, CDR1 is KGHSH and CDR2 is LQKENI. The ends were cut back, 1 base at V and 4 bases at J, with 16 bases in the middle. This CDR3 contains 16 residues. The CDR3 nucleotides are TGTGCCAGCTCACCACTTACAGGCGCCGGCCCCACTGAAGCTTTCTTT. It codes for CASSPLTGAGPTEAFF.

This clonotype has a count of ten or more. The gene calls are TRBV7-9 and TRBJ1-6; no reliable D call. Trimming pared 5 bases from V and 10 bases from J, leaving 15 bases between. CDR1 SEHNR and CDR2 FQNEAQ come from the germline V gene (reference sequence). This CDR3 is 14 amino acids long. The CDR3 sequence: CASSQAAFRSPLHF. The CDR3 coding sequence is TGTGCCAGCAGCCAGGCAGCGTTTCGCTCACCCCTCCACTTT.

This clonotype has only a few counts. The rearrangement uses TRBV5-1 and TRBJ2-1, with D uncertain. Per germline, CDR1 SGHRS and CDR2 YFSETQ. V gave up 0 bases and J gave up 9 bases, with 7 bases separating them. The length of the CDR3 is 12 residues. CDR3 protein: CASSLAGGEQFF. The DNA for the CDR3 is TGCGCCAGCAGCTTGGCGGGCGGTGAGCAGTTCTTC.

This clonotype was seen a few times. The J gene is TRBJ2-3, the V gene TRBV6-2 or TRBV6-3; no definite D call. This CDR3 spans 15 amino acids. V shed 5 bases and J shed 9 bases, with 21 bases lying between them. Germline CDR1 reads MNHEY; CDR2 reads SVGEGT. The CDR3 nucleotides read TGTGCCAGCAGTGAAGATCGTTCCGGCGCCCCGACGCAGTATTTT. This sequence encodes CASSEDRSGAPTQYF.

This clonotype was found a few times. The rearrangement joins TRBV7-2 to TRBJ2-2; TRBD2 agrees at 9 bases. The CDR3 covers 18 residues. The V segment lost 7 bases and the J segment 4 bases; nucleotides outside the gene matches: 16. Germline loops: CDR1 SGHTA, CDR2 FQGNSA. CDR3 sequence: CASTRGGAGGWGTGELFF. The CDR3 region has the DNA TGTGCCAGCACCCGAGGAGGCGCGGGAGGGTGGGGCACCGGGGAGCTGTTTTTT.

This clonotype was detected many times. The chain carries TRBV27 and TRBJ2-2; 8 bases line up with TRBD1. The CDR3 has 15 amino acids. The V segment lost 8 bases and the J segment 1 base; nucleotides outside the gene matches: 6. From germline, CDR1 is MNHEY and CDR2 SMNVEV (reference sequence). CDR3 residues: CASRTTGGNTGELFF. For the CDR3, the DNA is TGTGCCAGCCGCACCACAGGGGGGAACACCGGGGAGCTGTTTTTT.

This chain uses TRBV18 with TRBJ2-7; 8 positions agree with TRBD1. With 3 bases clipped from V and 0 bases from J, the junction kept 4 bases outside the gene matches. CDR1 is KGHSH, CDR2 LQKENI, per germline. CDR3 size: 15 residues. The CDR3 coding sequence is TGTGCCAGCTCACCTGGACAGGGCCGCTCCTACGAGCAGTACTTC. As protein: CASSPGQGRSYEQYF.

This clonotype was picked up a small number of times. In DNA, the CDR3 is TGTGCCAGCAGTGAAGCGCGGGGTTTCTGGGGAGAGCAGTTCTTC. The encoded protein is CASSEARGFWGEQFF. The J gene is TRBJ2-1, the V gene TRBV6-1, with D possibly matching TRBD2 (6 bases). The CDR3 covers 15 residues. Trimming stripped 0 bases from V and 10 bases from J, with 16 bases between. Germline CDR1 and CDR2: MNHNS and SASEGT.

This clonotype occurred many times. This chain uses TRBV12-3 or TRBV12-4 with TRBJ1-1, with 8 bases matching TRBD1. After removal of 6 bases from V and 5 bases from J, the junction contained 5 bases not matched to a gene. CDR3 length: 13 amino acids. CDR3 nucleotide sequence: TGTGCCAGCAGCACAGGGGGGTGGACTGAAGCTTTCTTT. Encoded protein: CASSTGGWTEAFF.

This clonotype was counted ten times or more. The chain recombines TRBV7-8 with TRBJ1-2, with no clear D. CDR3 length: 13 amino acids. V lost 6 bases, J lost 6 bases, and 14 bases lay in between. Germline V gene lookup returns CDR1 SGHVS and CDR2 FQNEAQ. The CDR3 loop reads CASRRATQDGYTF. The CDR3, as DNA: TGTGCCAGCAGACGAGCAACCCAGGATGGCTACACCTTC.

Only a few counts were recorded for this clonotype. The rearrangement joins TRBV5-5 to TRBJ1-1; 10 bases fit TRBD1. The V gene end was trimmed by 2 bases and the J gene end by 8 bases; junction bases not matched to a gene: 12. Germline V CDR1 and CDR2: SGHKS, YYEKEE (reference sequence). CDR3 length: 16 residues. In DNA, the CDR3 is TGTGCCAGCAGCTTTGGGACAGGGGCCACCTGGGCGGAAGCTTTCTTT. Its protein is CASSFGTGATWAEAFF.

This clonotype turned up a few times. The gene calls are TRBV19 and TRBJ1-4; possibly TRBD1 for D (6 bases). Germline CDR1 LNHDA, CDR2 SQIVND (reference sequence). The CDR3 is 17 amino acids. V lost 2 bases and J 5 bases, leaving 18 bases between the germline ends. The CDR3 protein is CASSIYLSRDINEKLFF. The CDR3 nucleotides read TGTGCCAGTAGTATATACCTCTCCCGGGACATCAATGAAAAACTGTTTTTT.